This T cell receptor (beta chain) was sequenced for a study of beta chain features in type 1 diabetes. Study information: When patients were set against healthy donors, age, gender and cell yields were similar.

The collection from each donor was one heparinised blood draw averaging about 110 mL. Sorting that relied on CD45RO/CCR7/CD25/CD127/CD95/CD27 yielded CD4+ naive, central memory, regulatory and stem cell-like memory cells. Study results and limitations: Among patients with Type 1 diabetes, TCRB CDR3s were moderately but significantly shorter in every one of the four CD4+ subsets. Fewer junction insertions and more nucleotide deletions appeared in type 1 diabetes patients.

Only a few counts were recorded for this clone. Its cognate antigen is unknown. The CDR3 has 16 residues. V lost 4 bases and J lost 7; bases outside the gene matches: 12. CDR1 PRHDT and CDR2 FYEKMQ come from the germline V gene (reference sequence). The investigators reverse transcribed all of the isolated RNA, so they sequenced expressed TCRB transcripts. Generated by immunoSEQ multiplex PCR, the TCRdb table keeps only in-frame clones and is missing some. The sample has some 330,000 clones, around 12% seen once. Input material: naive CD4+ T cells from blood. This rearrangement joins TRBV13 to TRBJ2-1; 8 bases fit TRBD2. This receptor was identified in a woman under 30 with type 1 diabetes. The CDR3 loop reads CASSSWGRGGWNEQFF. The CDR3 DNA follows: TGTGCCAGCAGCTCATGGGGACGGGGGGGTTGGAATGAGCAGTTCTTC.